The TCR beta chain described here comes from a study of T-cell memory formation after mild COVID-19. Via MiXCR, TCRdb re-called the 5' RACE reads, giving one row per CDR3 protein. Of fewer than 650,000 distinct CDR3 sequences listed, about 20% are singletons. The source is an adult woman who had mild COVID-19 (a few samples of this study predate the infection). Cell type and time point are not known. What was sequenced was PBMCs or a T cell subset sorted from them (not recorded which).

CDR3 in amino acids: CASSKTGGSVELFF. The DNA for the CDR3 is TGCGCCAGCAGCAAGACAGGGGGAAGTGTGGAACTGTTTTTT. The rearrangement uses TRBV5-1 and TRBJ1-4, with TRBD1 matching over 9 bases. The CDR3 totals 14 residues. Trimming removed 4 bases from V and 12 bases from J; junction bases left unmatched: 10. Looked up from germline, CDR1 is SGHRS and CDR2 is YFSETQ.